Reported below is one TCR beta chain. The data were taken from a study of blood T cell repertoires in COVID-19. For the study at large: From T cells, B-cell-depleted T cells, or PBMCs came the material, which was cDNA or gDNA.

The ends lost 2 bases at V and 3 bases at J; junction bases unmatched: 5. CDR1 LGHNA and CDR2 YNFKEQ come from the germline V gene. This CDR3 has 15 amino acids. Sequenced by immunoSEQ multiplex PCR; TCRdb stores in-frame clones only, minus some. This sample has about 260,000 clones, with around nine tenths found just once. The TCR was taken from a man in his thirties or forties with active or convalescent COVID-19. The chain carries TRBV4-2 and TRBJ1-1, with TRBD1 matching over 8 bases. The sample was peripheral blood. The CDR3: CASSQHRGGDTEAFF. CDR3 bases: TGTGCCAGCAGCCAACACAGGGGGGGAGACACTGAAGCTTTCTTT.